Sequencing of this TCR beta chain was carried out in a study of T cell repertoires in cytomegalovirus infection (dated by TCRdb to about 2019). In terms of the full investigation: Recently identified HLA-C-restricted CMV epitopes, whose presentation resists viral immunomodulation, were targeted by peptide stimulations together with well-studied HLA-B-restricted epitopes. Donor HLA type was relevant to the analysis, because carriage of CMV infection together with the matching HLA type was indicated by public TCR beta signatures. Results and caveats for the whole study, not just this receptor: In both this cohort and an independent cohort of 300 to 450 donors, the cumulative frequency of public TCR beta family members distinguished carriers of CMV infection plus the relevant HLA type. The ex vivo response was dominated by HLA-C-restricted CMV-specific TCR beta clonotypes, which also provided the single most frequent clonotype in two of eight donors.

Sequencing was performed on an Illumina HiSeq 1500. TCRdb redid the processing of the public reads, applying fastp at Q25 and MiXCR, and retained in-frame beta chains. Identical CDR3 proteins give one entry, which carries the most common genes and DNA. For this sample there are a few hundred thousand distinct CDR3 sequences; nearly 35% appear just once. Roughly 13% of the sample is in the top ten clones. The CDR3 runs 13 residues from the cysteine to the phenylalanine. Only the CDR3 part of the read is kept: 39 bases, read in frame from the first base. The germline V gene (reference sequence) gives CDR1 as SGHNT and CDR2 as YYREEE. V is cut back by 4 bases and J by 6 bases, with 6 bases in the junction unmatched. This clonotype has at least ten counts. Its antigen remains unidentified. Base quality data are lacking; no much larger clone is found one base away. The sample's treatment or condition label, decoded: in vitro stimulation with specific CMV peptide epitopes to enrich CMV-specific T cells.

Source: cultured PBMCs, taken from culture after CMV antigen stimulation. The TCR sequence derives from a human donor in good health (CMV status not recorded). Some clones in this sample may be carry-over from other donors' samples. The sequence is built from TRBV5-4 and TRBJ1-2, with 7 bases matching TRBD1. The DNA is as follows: TGTGCCAGCAGCCCAGGGGGGCAAAATGGCTACACCTTC. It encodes CASSPGGQNGYTF.